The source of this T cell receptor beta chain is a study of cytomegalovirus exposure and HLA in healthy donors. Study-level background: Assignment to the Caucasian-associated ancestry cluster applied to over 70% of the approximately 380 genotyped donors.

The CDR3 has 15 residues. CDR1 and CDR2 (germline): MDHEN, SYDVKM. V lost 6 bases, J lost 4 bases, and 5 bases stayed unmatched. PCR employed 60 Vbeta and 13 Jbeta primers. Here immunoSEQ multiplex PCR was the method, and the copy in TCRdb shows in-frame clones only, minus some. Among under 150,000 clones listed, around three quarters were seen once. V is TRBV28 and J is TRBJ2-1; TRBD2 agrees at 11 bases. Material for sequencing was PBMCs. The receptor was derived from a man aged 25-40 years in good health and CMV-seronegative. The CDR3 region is CASRLTSGSYNEQFF. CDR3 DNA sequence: TGTGCCAGCAGACTCACTAGCGGGAGTTACAATGAGCAGTTCTTC.